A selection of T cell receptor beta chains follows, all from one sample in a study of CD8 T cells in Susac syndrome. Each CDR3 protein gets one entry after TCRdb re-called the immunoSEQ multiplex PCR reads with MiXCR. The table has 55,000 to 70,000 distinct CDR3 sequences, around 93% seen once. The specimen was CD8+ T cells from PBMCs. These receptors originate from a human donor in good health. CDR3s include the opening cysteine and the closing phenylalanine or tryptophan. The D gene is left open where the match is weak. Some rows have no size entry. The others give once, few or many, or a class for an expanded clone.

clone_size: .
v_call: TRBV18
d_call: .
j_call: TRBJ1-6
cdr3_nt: TGTGCCAGCTCACGAAGGGACTGGGATTCACCCCTCCACTTT
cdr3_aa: CASSRRDWDSPLHF

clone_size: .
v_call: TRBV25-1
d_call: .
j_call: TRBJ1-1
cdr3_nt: TGTGCCAGCAGTCTCCCCTTCCCCACAGGAGGAGGGACTGAAGCTTTCTTT
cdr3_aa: CASSLPFPTGGGTEAFF

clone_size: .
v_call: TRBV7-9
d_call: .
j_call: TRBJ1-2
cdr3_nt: TGTGCCAGCATCGCGGGGAGTCTGAACTATGGCTACACCTTC
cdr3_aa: CASIAGSLNYGYTF

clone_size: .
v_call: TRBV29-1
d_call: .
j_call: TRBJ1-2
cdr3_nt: TGCAGCGCAAACGGGGAGGAAGGCTACACCTTC
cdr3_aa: CSANGEEGYTF

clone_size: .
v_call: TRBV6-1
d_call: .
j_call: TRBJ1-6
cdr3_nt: TGTGCCAGCAGTGAAGCGGACAGATATAATTCACCCCTCCACTTT
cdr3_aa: CASSEADRYNSPLHF

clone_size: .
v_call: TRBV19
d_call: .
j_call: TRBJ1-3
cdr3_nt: TGTGCCAGTACCGGGGGAGGAATTTCTGGAAACACCATATATTTT
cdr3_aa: CASTGGGISGNTIYF

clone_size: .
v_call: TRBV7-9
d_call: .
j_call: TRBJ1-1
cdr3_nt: TGTGCCAGCCGAGGGGGAACTGAAGCTTTCTTT
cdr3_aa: CASRGGTEAFF

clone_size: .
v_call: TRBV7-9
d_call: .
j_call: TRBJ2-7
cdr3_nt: TGTGCCAGCACCCACGGAGGTCCCGAGCAGTACTTC
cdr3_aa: CASTHGGPEQYF

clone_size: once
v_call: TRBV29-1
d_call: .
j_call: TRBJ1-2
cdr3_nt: TGCAGCGTTGTGATCCAAGAAGGACTGTATGGCTACACCTTC
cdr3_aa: CSVVIQEGLYGYTF

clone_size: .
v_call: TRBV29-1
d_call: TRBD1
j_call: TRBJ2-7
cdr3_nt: TGCAGCGCTCTGGGGACAGATAATCTTTTTGAGCAGTACTTC
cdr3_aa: CSALGTDNLFEQYF

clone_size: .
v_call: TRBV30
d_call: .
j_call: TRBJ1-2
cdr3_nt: TGTGCCTGGACGGCGGGGGACTATGGCTACACCTTC
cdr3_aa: CAWTAGDYGYTF

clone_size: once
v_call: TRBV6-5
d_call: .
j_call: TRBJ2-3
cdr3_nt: TGTGCCAGCAGTTACGGCCTGGGACTCACAGATACGCAGTATTTT
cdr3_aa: CASSYGLGLTDTQYF

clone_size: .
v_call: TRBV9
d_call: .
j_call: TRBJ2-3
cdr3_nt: TGTGCCAGCAGCCCCTTCGACCCAGACACGCAGTATTTT
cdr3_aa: CASSPFDPDTQYF

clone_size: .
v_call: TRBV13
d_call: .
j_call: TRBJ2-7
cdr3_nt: TGTGCCAGCAGCGCCCTTAGACTGGGTGAAAGCGAGCAGTACTTC
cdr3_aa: CASSALRLGESEQYF

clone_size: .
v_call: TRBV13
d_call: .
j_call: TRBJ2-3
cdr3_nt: TGTGCCAGCAGCGAAAGGGGCCCAGATACGCAGTATTTT
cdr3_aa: CASSERGPDTQYF

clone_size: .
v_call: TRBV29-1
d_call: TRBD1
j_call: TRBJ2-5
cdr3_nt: TGCAGCGCATCCCGGGACAGGGAGAAAGAGACCCAGTACTTC
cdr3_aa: CSASRDREKETQYF

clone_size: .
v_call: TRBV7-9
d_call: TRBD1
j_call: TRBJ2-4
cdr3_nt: TGTGCCAGCAGCCCAGGACAGGGGTGGAACATTCAGTACTTC
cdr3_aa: CASSPGQGWNIQYF

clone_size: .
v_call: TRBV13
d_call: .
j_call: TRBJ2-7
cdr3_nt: TGTGCCAGCAGCTTAGAGAGCTACGAGCAGTACTTC
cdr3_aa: CASSLESYEQYF

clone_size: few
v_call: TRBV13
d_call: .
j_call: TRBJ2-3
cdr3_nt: TGTGCCAGCAGTTTTAGGGATACGCAGTATTTT
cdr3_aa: CASSFRDTQYF

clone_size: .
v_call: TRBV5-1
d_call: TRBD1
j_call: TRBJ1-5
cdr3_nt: TGCGCCAGCAGCTTGATAGGGGGCGGTCAGCCCCAGCATTTT
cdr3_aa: CASSLIGGGQPQHF

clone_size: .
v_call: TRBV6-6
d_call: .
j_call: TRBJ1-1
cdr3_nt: TGTGCCAGCAGTTACTCTCCAGGCACTGAAGCTTTCTTT
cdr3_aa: CASSYSPGTEAFF

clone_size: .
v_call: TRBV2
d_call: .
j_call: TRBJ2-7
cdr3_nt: TGTGCCAGCAGTGCCCTCGACTCCTCTGGGGAGCAGTACTTC
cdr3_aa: CASSALDSSGEQYF

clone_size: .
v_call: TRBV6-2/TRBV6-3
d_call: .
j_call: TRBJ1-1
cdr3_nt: TGTGCCGGGGGGCTGGGAATGAACACTGAAGCTTTCTTT
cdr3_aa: CAGGLGMNTEAFF

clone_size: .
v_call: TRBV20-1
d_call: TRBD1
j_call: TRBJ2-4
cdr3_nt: TGCAGTGCTAGAGGGATGGGACAGCCCTTAAGGGCCAAAAACATTCAGTACTTC
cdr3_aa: CSARGMGQPLRAKNIQYF